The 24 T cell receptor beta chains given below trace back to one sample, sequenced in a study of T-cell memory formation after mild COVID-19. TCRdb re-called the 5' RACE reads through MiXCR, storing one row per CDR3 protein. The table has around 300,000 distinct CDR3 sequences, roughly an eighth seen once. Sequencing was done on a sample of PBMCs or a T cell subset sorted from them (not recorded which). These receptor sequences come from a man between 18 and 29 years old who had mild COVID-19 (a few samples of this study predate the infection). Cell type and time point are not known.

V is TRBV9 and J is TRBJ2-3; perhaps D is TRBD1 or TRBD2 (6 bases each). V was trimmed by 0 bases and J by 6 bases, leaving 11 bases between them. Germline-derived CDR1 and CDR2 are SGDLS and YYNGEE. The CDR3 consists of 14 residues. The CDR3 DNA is TGTGCCAGCAGCGTAGAAGGGGGGTTGGATACGCAGTATTTT. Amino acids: CASSVEGGLDTQYF.

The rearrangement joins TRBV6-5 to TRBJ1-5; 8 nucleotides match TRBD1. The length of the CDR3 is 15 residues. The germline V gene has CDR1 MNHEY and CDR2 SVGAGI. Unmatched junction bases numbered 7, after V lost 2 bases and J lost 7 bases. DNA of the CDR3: TGTGCCAGCAGTTACGAGCGGACAGGGCAGCAGCCCCAGCATTTT. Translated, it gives CASSYERTGQQPQHF.

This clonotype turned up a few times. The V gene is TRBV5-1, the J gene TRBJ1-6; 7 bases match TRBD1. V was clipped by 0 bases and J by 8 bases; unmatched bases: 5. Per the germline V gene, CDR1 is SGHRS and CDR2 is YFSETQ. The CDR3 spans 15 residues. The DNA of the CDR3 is TGCGCCAGCAGCTTGGAGGGGGCGAGGGATTCACCCCTCCACTTT. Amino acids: CASSLEGARDSPLHF. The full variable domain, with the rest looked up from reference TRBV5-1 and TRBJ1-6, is KAGVTQTPRYLIKTRGQQVTLSCSPISGHRSVSWYQQTPGQGLQFLFEYFSETQRNKGNFPGRFSGRQFSNSRSEMNVSTLELGDSALYLCASSLEGARDSPLHFGNGTRLTVT.

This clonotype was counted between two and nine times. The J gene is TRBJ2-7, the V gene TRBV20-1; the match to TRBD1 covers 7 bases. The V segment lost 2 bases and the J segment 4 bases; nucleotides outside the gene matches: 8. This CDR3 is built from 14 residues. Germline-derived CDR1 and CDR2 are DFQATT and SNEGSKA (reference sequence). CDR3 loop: CSARLAQGEYEQYF. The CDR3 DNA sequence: TGCAGTGCTAGACTGGCGCAGGGGGAGTACGAGCAGTACTTC.

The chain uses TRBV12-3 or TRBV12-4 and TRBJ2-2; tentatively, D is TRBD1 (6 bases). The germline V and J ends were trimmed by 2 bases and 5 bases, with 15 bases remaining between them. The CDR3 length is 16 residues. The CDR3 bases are TGTGCCAGCAGTTTACTCACAGGGCGGTATACCGGGGAGCTGTTTTTT. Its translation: CASSLLTGRYTGELFF.

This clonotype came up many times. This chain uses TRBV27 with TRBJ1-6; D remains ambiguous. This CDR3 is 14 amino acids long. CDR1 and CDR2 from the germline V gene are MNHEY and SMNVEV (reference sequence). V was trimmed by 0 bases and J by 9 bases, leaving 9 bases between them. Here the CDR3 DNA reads TGTGCCAGCAGTTTATCGGGCCCAGGTTCACCCCTCCACTTT. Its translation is CASSLSGPGSPLHF.

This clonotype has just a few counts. Written as DNA, the CDR3 is TGTGCCAGCAGCCAAGAAGGACAGGATAATGAAAAACTGTTTTTT. Its translation is CASSQEGQDNEKLFF. The rearrangement links TRBV4-2 to TRBJ1-4; 7 bases match TRBD1. Trimming cost V 0 bases and J 4 bases; bases outside gene matches: 2. Germline CDR1 is LGHNA and CDR2 is YNFKEQ. The CDR3 is made up of 15 amino acids.

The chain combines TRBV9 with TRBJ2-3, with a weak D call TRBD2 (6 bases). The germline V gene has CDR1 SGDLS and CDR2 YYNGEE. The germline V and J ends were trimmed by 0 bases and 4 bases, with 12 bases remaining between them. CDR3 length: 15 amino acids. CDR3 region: CASSVAAGRADTQYF. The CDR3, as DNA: TGTGCCAGCAGCGTAGCGGCGGGGAGAGCAGATACGCAGTATTTT.

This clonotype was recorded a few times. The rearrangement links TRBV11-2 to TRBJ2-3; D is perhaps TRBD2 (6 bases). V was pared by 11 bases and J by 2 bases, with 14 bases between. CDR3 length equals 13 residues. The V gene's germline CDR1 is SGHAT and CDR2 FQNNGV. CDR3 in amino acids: CAGAEGNTDTQYF. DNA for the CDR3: TGTGCCGGTGCGGAGGGGAACACAGATACGCAGTATTTT.

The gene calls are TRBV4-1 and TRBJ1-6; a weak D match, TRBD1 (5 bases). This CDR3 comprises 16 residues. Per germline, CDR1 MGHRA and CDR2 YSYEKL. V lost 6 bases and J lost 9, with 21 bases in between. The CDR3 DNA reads TGCGCCAGCAGGCTCTGGTTGGGGGGACCCGGTTCACCCCTCCACTTT. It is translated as CASRLWLGGPGSPLHF.

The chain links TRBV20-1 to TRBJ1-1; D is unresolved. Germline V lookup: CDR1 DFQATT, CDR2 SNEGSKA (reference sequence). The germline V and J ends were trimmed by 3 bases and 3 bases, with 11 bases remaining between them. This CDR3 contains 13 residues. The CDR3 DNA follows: TGCAGTGCTAGCGAGGCATTAGACACTGAAGCTTTCTTT. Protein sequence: CSASEALDTEAFF.

CDR3 in DNA: TGTGCCACCAGATCTGGCGGGGGGGCCTACAATGAGCAGTTCTTC. Translation: CATRSGGGAYNEQFF. V is TRBV24-1 and J is TRBJ2-1; 9 bases align to TRBD2. Trimming at V came to 7 bases and at J to 2 bases, leaving 5 bases not matched to a gene. CDR1 is KGHDR, CDR2 SFDVKD, per germline. The CDR3 runs 15 residues.

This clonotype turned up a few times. CDR3 loop: CASSPDRGGQPQHF. The CDR3 DNA sequence: TGTGCCAGCAGCCCGGACAGGGGAGGTCAGCCCCAGCATTTT. This chain links TRBV7-2 with TRBJ1-5; 9 nucleotides agree with TRBD1. CDR1 is SGHTA and CDR2 is FQGNSA in the germline V gene. This CDR3 region has 14 residues. V lost 5 bases and J lost 6; bases outside the gene matches: 5.

The CDR3 region is CASTTLKFSGANEKLFF. As DNA, the CDR3 is TGTGCCAGCACCACGTTGAAGTTCTCAGGGGCTAATGAAAAACTGTTTTTT. This chain connects TRBV21-1 to TRBJ1-4; TRBD1, the D gene given by the table, was not confirmed from the DNA. TRBV21-1 is termed a pseudogene. The CDR3 runs to 17 residues.

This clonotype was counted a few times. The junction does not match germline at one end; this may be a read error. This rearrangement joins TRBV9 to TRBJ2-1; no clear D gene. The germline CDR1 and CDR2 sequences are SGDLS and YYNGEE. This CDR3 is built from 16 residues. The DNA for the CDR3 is TGTGCCAGCAGCGTAGGTATCCGAACCTATTACAATGAGCTGTTCTTC. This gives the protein CASSVGIRTYYNELFF. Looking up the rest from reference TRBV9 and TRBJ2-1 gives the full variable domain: DSGVTQTPKHLITATGQRVTLRCSPRSGDLSVYWYQQSLDQGLQFLIQYYNGEERAKGNILERFSAQQFPDLHSELNLSSLELGDSALYFCASSVGIRTYYNELFFGPGTRLTVL.

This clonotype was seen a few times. CDR3 DNA sequence: TGTGCCAGCAGTGCGACAGATTACGAGCAGTACGTC. Translated, it gives CASSATDYEQYV. The chain is built from TRBV2 and TRBJ2-7; maybe TRBD1 (5 bases). CDR1 is SNHLY, CDR2 FYNNEI, per germline. The CDR3 runs to 12 residues. V was shortened by 4 bases and J by 4 bases, with 8 bases between the two germline ends.

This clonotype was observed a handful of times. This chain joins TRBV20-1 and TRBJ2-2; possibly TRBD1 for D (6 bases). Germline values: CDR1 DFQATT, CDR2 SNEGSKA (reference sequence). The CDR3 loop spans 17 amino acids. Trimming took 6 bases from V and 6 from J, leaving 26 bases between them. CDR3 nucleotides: TGCAGTGCCCGCAAGGGGAGAACAGGGTCCCCGGCCGGGGAGCTGTTTTTT. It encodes CSARKGRTGSPAGELFF.

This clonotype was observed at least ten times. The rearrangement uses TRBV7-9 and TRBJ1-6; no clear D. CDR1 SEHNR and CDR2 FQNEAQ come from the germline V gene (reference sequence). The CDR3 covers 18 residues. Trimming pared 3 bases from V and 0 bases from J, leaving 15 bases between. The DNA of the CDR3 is TGTGCCAGCAGCTTTGGACTTTCCATGAGCTCCTATAATTCACCCCTCCACTTT. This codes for CASSFGLSMSSYNSPLHF.

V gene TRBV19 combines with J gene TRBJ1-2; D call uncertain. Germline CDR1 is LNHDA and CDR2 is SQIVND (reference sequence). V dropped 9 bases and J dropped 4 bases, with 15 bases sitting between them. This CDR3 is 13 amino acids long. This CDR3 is CASADPGAYGYTF. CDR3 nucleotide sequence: TGTGCCAGCGCTGACCCAGGAGCCTATGGCTACACCTTC.

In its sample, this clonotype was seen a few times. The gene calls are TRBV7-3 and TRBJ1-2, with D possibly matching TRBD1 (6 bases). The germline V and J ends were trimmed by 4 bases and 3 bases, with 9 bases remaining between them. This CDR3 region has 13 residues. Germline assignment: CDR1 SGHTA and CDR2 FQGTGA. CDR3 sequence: CASSSPGDYGYTF. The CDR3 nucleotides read TGTGCCAGCAGCTCCCCAGGGGACTATGGCTACACCTTC.

The CDR3 sequence is CASSGGTGANVLTF. In DNA, the CDR3 is TGTGCCAGCAGTGGAGGTACCGGGGCCAACGTCCTGACTTTC. V is TRBV12-3 or TRBV12-4 and J is TRBJ2-6; weak D call: TRBD2 (5 bases). This CDR3 spans 14 amino acids. V dropped 5 bases and J dropped 4 bases, with 9 bases sitting between them.

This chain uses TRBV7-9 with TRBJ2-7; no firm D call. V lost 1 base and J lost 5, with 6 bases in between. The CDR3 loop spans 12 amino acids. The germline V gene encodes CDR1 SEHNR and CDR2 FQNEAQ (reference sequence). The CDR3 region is CASSLVQHEQYF. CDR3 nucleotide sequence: TGTGCCAGCAGCTTAGTCCAGCACGAGCAGTACTTC.

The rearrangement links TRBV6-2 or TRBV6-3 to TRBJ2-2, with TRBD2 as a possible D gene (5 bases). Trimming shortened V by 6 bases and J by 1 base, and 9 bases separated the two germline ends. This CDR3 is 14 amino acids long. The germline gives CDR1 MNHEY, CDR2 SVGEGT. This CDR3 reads CASSWRVNTGELFF. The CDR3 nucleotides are TGTGCCAGCAGCTGGCGGGTGAACACCGGGGAGCTGTTTTTT.

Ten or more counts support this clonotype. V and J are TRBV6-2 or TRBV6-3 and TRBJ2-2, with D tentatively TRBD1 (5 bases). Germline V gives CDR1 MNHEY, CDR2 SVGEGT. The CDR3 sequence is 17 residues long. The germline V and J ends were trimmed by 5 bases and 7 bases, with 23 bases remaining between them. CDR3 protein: CASSPYDAADTDGELFF. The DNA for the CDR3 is TGTGCCAGCAGTCCTTACGATGCCGCGGACACGGACGGGGAGCTGTTTTTT.